The next 14 T cell receptor beta chains were all read from a single sample in a study of cytomegalovirus exposure and HLA in healthy donors. The PCR used 60 Vbeta and 13 Jbeta primers. Clones were sequenced by immunoSEQ multiplex PCR, and TCRdb holds only the in-frame ones, with some missing. This sample yields 110,000 or so clones, of which about 80% are seen a single time; roughly 8.2% belongs to the top ten. Sequenced sample: PBMCs. The receptors were gathered from a woman aged 45-65 years in good health and CMV-seropositive.

This sequence joins TRBV9 and TRBJ1-4; 9 bases align to TRBD1. From germline, CDR1 is SGDLS and CDR2 YYNGEE. The V gene end was trimmed by 0 bases and the J gene end by 5 bases; junction bases not matched to a gene: 5. The CDR3 sequence is 16 residues long. CDR3 coding DNA: TGTGCCAGCAGCGTAGGGGAGGGGACAGGGAATGAAAAACTGTTTTTT. It specifies CASSVGEGTGNEKLFF.

The V call is TRBV4-1, the J call TRBJ2-5; 7 positions agree with TRBD2. This CDR3 is 16 amino acids long. The germline V gene encodes CDR1 MGHRA and CDR2 YSYEKL. After removal of 8 bases from V and 2 bases from J, the junction contained 14 bases not matched to a gene. CDR3: CASCRYLRGSQETQYF. CDR3 in DNA: TGCGCCAGCTGTAGATATCTGCGGGGGAGTCAAGAGACCCAGTACTTC.

This sequence joins TRBV19 and TRBJ2-5; D ambiguous. Germline CDR1 reads LNHDA; CDR2 reads SQIVND (reference sequence). V lost 7 bases to trimming and J lost 6 bases, with 15 bases between them. The CDR3 sequence is 13 residues long. Here the CDR3 reads CASTNGQRQTQYF. Written as DNA, the CDR3 is TGTGCCAGTACCAATGGTCAGAGGCAGACCCAGTACTTC.

The chain links TRBV2 to TRBJ2-7; D possibly corresponds to TRBD1 (5 bases). The CDR3 has 11 amino acids. V lost 10 bases and J lost 5, with 12 bases in between. Germline CDR1 SNHLY, CDR2 FYNNEI. CDR3 DNA: TGTGCCACCGACAAACAGGACGAGCAGTACTTC. This gives the protein CATDKQDEQYF.

V is TRBV5-1 and J is TRBJ1-2, with 7 bases that match TRBD1. Germline lookup yields CDR1 SGHRS and CDR2 YFSETQ. The CDR3 has 15 amino acids. J lost 7 bases, V lost 4 bases, and 13 bases had no gene match. This chain's CDR3 is CASSPYRGEGIGYTF. DNA for the CDR3: TGCGCCAGCAGCCCTTACAGGGGAGAGGGTATTGGCTACACCTTC.

The gene calls are TRBV5-1 and TRBJ2-7; possibly TRBD1 for D (6 bases). From germline, CDR1 is SGHRS and CDR2 YFSETQ. CDR3 length equals 15 residues. V lost 4 bases, J lost 0 bases, and 14 bases lay in between. The CDR3 is CASSRTPGDSYEQYF. Written as DNA, the CDR3 is TGCGCCAGCAGCCGCACCCCAGGGGACTCCTACGAGCAGTACTTC.

There are many counts of this clone. This sequence joins TRBV5-6 and TRBJ2-1, with D perhaps TRBD2 (6 bases). Looked up from germline, CDR1 is SGHDT and CDR2 is YYEEEE. This CDR3 spans 15 amino acids. V lost 6 bases, J lost 2 bases, and 15 bases lay in between. CDR3 DNA: TGTGCCAGCACACCCGCTACGGGAGCCTACAATGAGCAGTTCTTC. Protein product: CASTPATGAYNEQFF.

This chain joins TRBV7-8 and TRBJ1-5; no clear D gene. There are 15 residues in the CDR3. CDR1 SGHVS and CDR2 FQNEAQ come from the germline V gene. V lost 1 base to trimming and J lost 0 bases, with 7 bases between them. CDR3 nucleotides: TGTGCCAGCAGCTTAGAGGACTATAGCAATCAGCCCCAGCATTTT. As protein: CASSLEDYSNQPQHF.

J is TRBJ2-7 and V is TRBV6-4; the match to TRBD2 covers 10 bases. The germline V gene encodes CDR1 MRHNA and CDR2 SNTAGT. V shed 4 bases and J 7 bases; nucleotides not matched to a gene: 7. This CDR3 comprises 14 residues. The CDR3 nucleotides read TGTGCCAGCAGTGCGTCTAGCGGGAGTGGAGAGCAGTACTTC. Protein sequence: CASSASSGSGEQYF.

Note on this clone: In the same sample, other DNA sequences code for this CDR3. The V and J genes are TRBV9 and TRBJ1-1, with D hard to call. Germline CDR1 is SGDLS and CDR2 is YYNGEE. The CDR3 runs 13 residues. V lost 0 bases and J lost 2, with 5 bases in between. Written as DNA, the CDR3 is TGTGCCAGCAGCGTAGGGCCAAACACTGAAGCTTTCTTT. This gives the protein CASSVGPNTEAFF.

The V call is TRBV18, the J call TRBJ2-5; D may be TRBD2 (8 bases). V was shortened by 2 bases and J by 4 bases, with 17 bases between the two germline ends. The CDR3 runs 16 residues. Germline lookup yields CDR1 KGHSH and CDR2 LQKENI. The CDR3 loop is CASSPYTGGGGETQYF. In nucleotides, the CDR3 is TGTGCCAGCTCACCATACACGGGAGGGGGCGGAGAGACCCAGTACTTC.

This clone was seen a single time. The chain has TRBV2 and TRBJ2-4; TRBD1 agrees at 8 bases. CDR1 SNHLY and CDR2 FYNNEI come from the germline V gene. This CDR3 has 14 amino acids. V lost 1 base to trimming and J lost 15 bases; unmatched junction nucleotides: 11. The CDR3 coding sequence is TGTGCCAGCAGTGAAGAAGTTCCAGGGGGCGAAAGGTACTTC. Translation: CASSEEVPGGERYF.

A remark on this clone: The junction departs from germline at one end; a sequencing error may be responsible. The chain links TRBV19 to TRBJ2-6; D is possibly TRBD1 (5 bases). Germline-derived CDR1 and CDR2 are LNHDA and SQIVND (reference sequence). The length of the CDR3 is 14 residues. CDR3 amino acids: CASSLHSGANGLTF. The CDR3 DNA sequence: TGTGCCAGTAGTTTACACTCTGGGGCCAACGGCCTGACTTTC.

This sequence joins TRBV5-4 and TRBJ1-2, with D hard to call. This CDR3 has 11 amino acids. Germline values: CDR1 SGHNT, CDR2 YYREEE (reference sequence). Trimming removed 3 bases from V and 8 bases from J, with 8 bases in between. Here the CDR3 reads CASSSTRGYTF. In DNA form, the CDR3 reads TGTGCCAGCAGCTCTACCCGGGGCTACACCTTC.